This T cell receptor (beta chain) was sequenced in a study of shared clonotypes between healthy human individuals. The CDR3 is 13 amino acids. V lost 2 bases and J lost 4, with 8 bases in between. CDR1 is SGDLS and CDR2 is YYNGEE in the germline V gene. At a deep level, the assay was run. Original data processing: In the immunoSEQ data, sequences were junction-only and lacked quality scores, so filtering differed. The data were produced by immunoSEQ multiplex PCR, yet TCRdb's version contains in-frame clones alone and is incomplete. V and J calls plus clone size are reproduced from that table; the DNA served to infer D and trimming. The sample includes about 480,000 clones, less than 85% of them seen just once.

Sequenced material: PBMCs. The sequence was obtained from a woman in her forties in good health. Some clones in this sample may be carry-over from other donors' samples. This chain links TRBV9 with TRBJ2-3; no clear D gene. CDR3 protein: CASSVSGPDTQYF. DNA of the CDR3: TGTGCCAGCAGCGTTTCCGGGCCAGATACGCAGTATTTT. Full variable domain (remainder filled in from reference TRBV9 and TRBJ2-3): DSGVTQTPKHLITATGQRVTLRCSPRSGDLSVYWYQQSLDQGLQFLIQYYNGEERAKGNILERFSAQQFPDLHSELNLSSLELGDSALYFCASSVSGPDTQYFGPGTRLTVL.